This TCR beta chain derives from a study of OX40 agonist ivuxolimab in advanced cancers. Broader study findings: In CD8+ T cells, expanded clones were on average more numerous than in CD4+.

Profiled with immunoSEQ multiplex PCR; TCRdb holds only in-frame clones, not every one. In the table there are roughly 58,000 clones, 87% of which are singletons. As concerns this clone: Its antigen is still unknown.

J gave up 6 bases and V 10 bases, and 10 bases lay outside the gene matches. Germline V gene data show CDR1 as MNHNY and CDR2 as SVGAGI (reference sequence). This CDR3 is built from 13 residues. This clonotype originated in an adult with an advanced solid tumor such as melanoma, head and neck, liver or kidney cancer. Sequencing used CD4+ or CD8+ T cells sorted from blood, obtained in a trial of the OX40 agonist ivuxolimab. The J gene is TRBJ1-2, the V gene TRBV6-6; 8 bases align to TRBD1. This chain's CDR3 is CATSGDRLNGYTF. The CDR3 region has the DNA TGTGCCACTAGCGGGGACAGGTTAAATGGCTACACCTTC.